Sequencing of this TCR beta chain was carried out in a study of blood T cell repertoires in COVID-19. This table comes from immunoSEQ multiplex PCR, and its TCRdb copy is limited to in-frame clones, with some not included. The sample carries about 190,000 clones, roughly 89% recorded once. The trim removed 4 bases at V and 9 bases at J, leaving 17 bases unmatched. The CDR3 sequence is 17 residues long. CDR1 and CDR2 from the germline V gene are LGHDT and YNNKEL (reference sequence). The TCR was taken from a man aged 40-49 years with acute or convalescent COVID-19. The sequenced material came from peripheral blood. This chain joins TRBV3-1 (or the pseudogene TRBV3-2) and TRBJ2-1; TRBD1 matches at 8 bases. CDR3 nucleotide sequence: TGTGCCAGCAGCCCCCTTCTGGACAGGGTCCTTGGGATTGAGCAGTTCTTC. Translating gives CASSPLLDRVLGIEQFF.